A selection of T cell receptor beta chains follows, all from one sample in a study of blood T cell repertoires in COVID-19. Sequencing used immunoSEQ multiplex PCR; TCRdb keeps in-frame clones, though not all of them. Of 490,000 or so clones listed, about nine tenths are singletons. Sequenced: PBMCs or T cells enriched from blood (not recorded which). The receptors were gathered from a woman aged 55-69 years who had recovered from COVID-19. Each CDR3 is given with its conserved first and last residue. Each record gives: V gene, D gene, clone size, J gene, CDR3 DNA, CDR3 protein. A D gene is named only where the DNA matches it firmly. Clone size appears in some rows only: once, few, many, or a class for an expanded clone.

TRBV10-1	TRBD1	-	TRBJ2-5	TGCGCCAGCAGCAGGGGGCTACAAGAGACCCAGTACTTC	CASSRGLQETQYF
TRBV28	-	-	TRBJ1-1	TGTGCCAGCGACCGCCACGGGGGGTGGGCTTTCTTT	CASDRHGGWAFF
TRBV2	TRBD2	-	TRBJ2-1	TGTGCCAGCAGTGAATGGGGAATTAGCGGGGGCTACAATGAGCAGTTCTTC	CASSEWGISGGYNEQFF
TRBV19	-	-	TRBJ2-3	TGTGCCAGTAGTATCATCGCCGGAGATACGCAGTATTTT	CASSIIAGDTQYF
TRBV9	-	-	TRBJ1-1	TGTGCCAGCAGCGTAGCTCTAGGCACTGAAGCTTTCTTT	CASSVALGTEAFF
TRBV11-2	-	-	TRBJ1-4	TGTGCCAGCAGCCCCTGGACAGCAACTAATGAAAAACTGTTTTTT	CASSPWTATNEKLFF
TRBV6-5	-	-	TRBJ1-5	TGTGCCAGCAGGCAGAGGGGGAATCAGCCCCAGCATTTT	CASRQRGNQPQHF
TRBV27	-	few	TRBJ2-7	TGTGCCAGCAGTTTTTTCAGGGGTTCCTACGAGCAGTACTTC	CASSFFRGSYEQYF
TRBV2	-	-	TRBJ1-2	TGTGCCAGCAGGGGGCAGAGCTATGGCTACACCTTC	CASRGQSYGYTF
TRBV6-5	-	-	TRBJ1-2	TGTGCCAGCAAAACACCGGGTCCCTATGGCTACACCTTC	CASKTPGPYGYTF
TRBV30	TRBD1	-	TRBJ2-7	TGTGCCTGGAGTGAGGACAGGCACTCCTACGAGCAGTACTTC	CAWSEDRHSYEQYF
TRBV2	TRBD2	-	TRBJ2-7	TGTGCCAGCAGAGACGTAATAGCGGGGGACGCCTACGAGCAGTACTTC	CASRDVIAGDAYEQYF
TRBV30	-	-	TRBJ1-6	TGTGCCTGGAGTGTACAAGCGTACTCACCCCTCCACTTT	CAWSVQAYSPLHF
TRBV18	TRBD1	-	TRBJ2-5	TGTGCCAGCTCCCTCTCGGGACAGGGAGGAGAGACCCAGTACTTC	CASSLSGQGGETQYF
TRBV7-8	TRBD1	-	TRBJ2-3	TGTGCCAGCAGGCGAAGGGGGACAGGGGAGGTGAGGCCCACAGATACGCAGTATTTT	CASRRRGTGEVRPTDTQYF
TRBV19	-	-	TRBJ2-1	TGTGCCAGTAGTGCCCTAGCTAATGAGCAGTTCTTC	CASSALANEQFF
TRBV4-2	-	-	TRBJ1-1	TGTGCCAGCAGCTCCTCCCGGGGGAACACTGAAGCTTTCTTT	CASSSSRGNTEAFF
TRBV3-1/TRBV3-2	-	-	TRBJ1-6	TGTGCCAGCAGCCAGGGGAGCTCCTATAATTCACCCCTCCACTTT	CASSQGSSYNSPLHF
TRBV5-4	-	-	TRBJ2-2	TGTGCCAGCAGCGTGGACTTAACCGGGGAGCTGTTTTTT	CASSVDLTGELFF
TRBV6-5	-	-	TRBJ1-4	TGTGCCAGCAGTTACCAGGGGACGGGAGAAAAACTGTTTTTT	CASSYQGTGEKLFF
TRBV9	-	-	TRBJ2-6	TGTGCCAGCAGCGTAGTAGCAGGGGCTGGGGCCAACGTCCTGACTTTC	CASSVVAGAGANVLTF
TRBV6-1	TRBD1	-	TRBJ1-5	TGTGCCAGCAGTGAACAGGGGGCTCATCAGCCCCAGCATTTT	CASSEQGAHQPQHF